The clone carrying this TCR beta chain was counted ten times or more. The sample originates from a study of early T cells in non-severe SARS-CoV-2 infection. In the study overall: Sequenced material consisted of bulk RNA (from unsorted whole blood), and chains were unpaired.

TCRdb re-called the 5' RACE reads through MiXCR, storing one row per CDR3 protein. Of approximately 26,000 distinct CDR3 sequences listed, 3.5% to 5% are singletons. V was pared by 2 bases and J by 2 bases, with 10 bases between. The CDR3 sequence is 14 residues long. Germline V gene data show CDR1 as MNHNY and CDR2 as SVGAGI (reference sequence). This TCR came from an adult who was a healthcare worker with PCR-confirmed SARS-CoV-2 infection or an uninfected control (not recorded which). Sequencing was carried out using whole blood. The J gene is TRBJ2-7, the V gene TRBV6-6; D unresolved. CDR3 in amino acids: CASSYGGLPYEQYF. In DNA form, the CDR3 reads TGTGCCAGCAGTTACGGCGGCTTACCCTACGAGCAGTACTTC.